The next 29 T cell receptor beta chains were all read from a single sample in a study of blood T cell repertoires in COVID-19. Generated by immunoSEQ multiplex PCR, the TCRdb table keeps only in-frame clones and is missing some. The data contain about 230,000 clones, over 80% of them singletons. What was sequenced was peripheral blood. These receptor sequences come from a woman aged 70-85 years with active or convalescent COVID-19.

The chain recombines TRBV5-4 with TRBJ2-7; tentative D call: TRBD1 (6 bases). V was shortened by 1 base and J by 5 bases, with 10 bases between the two germline ends. Germline CDR1 reads SGHNT; CDR2 reads YYREEE (reference sequence). This CDR3 has 13 residues. The CDR3 region is CASSLYGGNEQYF. The DNA of the CDR3 is TGTGCCAGCAGCTTGTATGGGGGCAACGAGCAGTACTTC. Supplemented by reference TRBV5-4 and TRBJ2-7, the full variable domain reads ETGVTQSPTHLIKTRGQQVTLRCSSQSGHNTVSWYQQALGQGPQFIFQYYREEENGRGNFPPRFSGLQFPNYSSELNVNALELDDSALYLCASSLYGGNEQYFGPGTRLTVT.

This clone has a handful of counts. CDR3 DNA sequence: TGTGCCAGCAGCACGACAGGGGCGGTTGGCAATCAGCCCCAGCATTTT. Translation: CASSTTGAVGNQPQHF. V usage is TRBV28 and J usage is TRBJ1-5; 8 bases map to TRBD1. The trim removed 6 bases at V and 2 bases at J, leaving 9 bases unmatched. CDR3 length equals 16 residues. CDR1 is MDHEN and CDR2 is SYDVKM in the germline V gene.

This clone was observed a few times. The V call is TRBV19, the J call TRBJ1-1, with 7 bases fitting TRBD1. From germline, CDR1 is LNHDA and CDR2 SQIVND (reference sequence). The CDR3 is 13 residues long. Losses at the gene ends were 6 bases for V and 6 bases for J; bases not matched to a gene: 7. The CDR3 DNA reads as TGTGCCAGTAGCCCAGGAGGGGGCGCTGAAGCTTTCTTT. It is translated as CASSPGGGAEAFF. Using reference TRBV19 and TRBJ1-1 for the parts outside the CDR3, the full variable domain is DGGITQSPKYLFRKEGQNVTLSCEQNLNHDAMYWYRQDPGQGLRLIYYSQIVNDFQKGDIAEGYSVSREKKESFPLTVTSAQKNPTAFYLCASSPGGGAEAFFGQGTRLTVV.

V is TRBV5-1 and J is TRBJ1-3, with D maybe TRBD1 (6 bases). The V end was cut by 0 bases, the J end by 0 bases, with 13 bases between. CDR3 length: 17 residues. The germline CDR1 and CDR2 sequences are SGHRS and YFSETQ. In DNA form, the CDR3 reads TGCGCCAGCAGCTTGGTCCCCGGACAGATCTCTGGAAACACCATATATTTT. The encoded protein is CASSLVPGQISGNTIYF.

This rearrangement joins TRBV7-2 to TRBJ1-5; TRBD1 is a possible D gene (5 bases). Germline values: CDR1 SGHTA, CDR2 FQGNSA. V dropped 5 bases and J dropped 1 base, with 18 bases sitting between them. CDR3 length: 17 residues. The CDR3 DNA sequence: TGTGCCAGCAGCCCTCACGGGAGCAGGGCCAGCAATCAGCCCCAGCATTTT. Its protein is CASSPHGSRASNQPQHF.

The rearrangement links TRBV11-2 to TRBJ2-7, with 7 bases that match TRBD2. Unmatched junction bases numbered 6, after V lost 1 base and J lost 3 bases. This CDR3 spans 15 amino acids. Per germline, CDR1 SGHAT and CDR2 FQNNGV. Here the CDR3 DNA reads TGTGCCAGCAGCTTAGGGCTAGCGGACCTCTACGAGCAGTACTTC. It is translated as CASSLGLADLYEQYF.

The V and J genes are TRBV15 and TRBJ2-1, with TRBD1 matching 8 bases. Germline loops: CDR1 LNHNV, CDR2 YYDKDF (reference sequence). The CDR3 spans 16 residues. The V segment lost 1 base and the J segment 3 bases; nucleotides outside the gene matches: 5. The CDR3 spells CATSRAFGTGYNEQFF. The CDR3 DNA follows: TGTGCCACCAGCAGAGCCTTTGGGACAGGCTACAATGAGCAGTTCTTC.

The chain carries TRBV19 and TRBJ1-1, with D perhaps TRBD1 (6 bases). V lost 5 bases to trimming and J lost 11 bases, with 18 bases between them. The CDR3 is 13 residues long. The germline V gene has CDR1 LNHDA and CDR2 SQIVND (reference sequence). CDR3 residues: CASSPRGKEFAFF. The CDR3 DNA sequence: TGTGCCAGTAGTCCCAGGGGAAAAGAGTTTGCTTTCTTT.

The chain links TRBV15 to TRBJ2-7; 10 bases are shared with TRBD1. CDR1 is LNHNV and CDR2 is YYDKDF in the germline V gene (reference sequence). Losses at the gene ends were 2 bases for V and 3 bases for J; bases not matched to a gene: 4. The CDR3 is made up of 15 amino acids. The CDR3 DNA is TGTGCCACCAGCAGAACCGGGACAGGGGTCTACGAGCAGTACTTC. It specifies CATSRTGTGVYEQYF.

The gene calls are TRBV4-1 and TRBJ2-1, with TRBD2 identical over 10 bases. This CDR3 spans 16 amino acids. Germline V lookup: CDR1 MGHRA, CDR2 YSYEKL. The J segment lost 4 bases and the V segment lost 5 bases, leaving 8 bases of the junction unmatched. Here the CDR3 reads CASSSNPGLAYNEQFF. CDR3 nucleotides: TGCGCCAGCAGCTCTAATCCGGGACTAGCGTACAATGAGCAGTTCTTC.

In this sample, this clone turned up a few times. This chain links TRBV12-3 or TRBV12-4 with TRBJ1-5; D is unresolved. The CDR3 length is 12 residues. Trimming cost V 4 bases and J 7 bases, with 8 bases left between them. CDR3 loop: CASSSLGQPQHF. The CDR3 nucleotides are TGTGCCAGCAGTTCCCTCGGGCAGCCCCAGCATTTT.

This clone showed up just once. The chain is built from TRBV9 and TRBJ2-3; 8 positions agree with TRBD2. The CDR3 length is 15 residues. Germline assignment: CDR1 SGDLS and CDR2 YYNGEE. V shed 0 bases, J shed 3 bases, and the junction held 3 bases outside the gene matches. CDR3 sequence (DNA): TGTGCCAGCAGCGTAGGTAGCGGGGTTACAGATACGCAGTATTTT. Translating gives CASSVGSGVTDTQYF.

The V call is TRBV25-1, the J call TRBJ1-5; 10 bases agree with TRBD1. Germline V gene lookup returns CDR1 MGHDK and CDR2 SYGVNS. The V gene end was trimmed by 5 bases and the J gene end by 0 bases; junction bases not matched to a gene: 4. The length of the CDR3 is 16 residues. Here the CDR3 DNA reads TGTGCCAGCAGTTGGGACAGGGGTAATAGCAATCAGCCCCAGCATTTT. Translation gives CASSWDRGNSNQPQHF.

This chain connects TRBV5-1 to TRBJ1-3; D gene unclear. V was cut by 1 base and J by 0 bases, with 5 bases left in between. Germline assignment: CDR1 SGHRS and CDR2 YFSETQ. The CDR3 runs to 14 residues. CDR3 DNA sequence: TGCGCCAGCAGCTTGTCAGACTCTGGAAACACCATATATTTT. Its protein product is CASSLSDSGNTIYF. The full variable domain, completed using reference TRBV5-1 and TRBJ1-3, is KAGVTQTPRYLIKTRGQQVTLSCSPISGHRSVSWYQQTPGQGLQFLFEYFSETQRNKGNFPGRFSGRQFSNSRSEMNVSTLELGDSALYLCASSLSDSGNTIYFGEGSWLTVV.

The chain has TRBV12-3 or TRBV12-4 and TRBJ2-4; D is unclear. With 7 bases removed from V and 9 bases from J, the gap between germline ends came to 13 bases. CDR3 length: 12 amino acids. The CDR3 spells CASTRTGGIQYF. The CDR3 coding sequence is TGTGCCAGCACCCGAACGGGTGGCATTCAGTACTTC.

The chain links TRBV20-1 to TRBJ2-3, with 11 bases aligning to TRBD2. CDR1 DFQATT and CDR2 SNEGSKA come from the germline V gene (reference sequence). With 3 bases clipped from V and 7 bases from J, the junction kept 3 bases outside the gene matches. This CDR3 comprises 13 residues. Here the CDR3 reads CSASSGGDHTQYF. Written as DNA, the CDR3 is TGCAGTGCTAGTAGCGGGGGGGATCATACGCAGTATTTT.

The chain recombines TRBV28 with TRBJ1-6, with 8 bases aligning to TRBD1. V dropped 5 bases and J dropped 0; count of bases not matched to a gene: 12. The CDR3 extends over 19 amino acids. Germline assignment: CDR1 MDHEN and CDR2 SYDVKM. In DNA, the CDR3 is TGTGCCAGCAGTGACCGGGACAGGATTTTAAGCTCCTATAATTCACCCCTCCACTTT. Amino acid sequence: CASSDRDRILSSYNSPLHF.

In regard to this clone: This sample also contains other DNA sequences that code for the same CDR3. The V call is TRBV5-1, the J call TRBJ2-2; TRBD1 is a possible D gene (6 bases). V lost 4 bases and J lost 2, with 9 bases in between. Per the germline V gene, CDR1 is SGHRS and CDR2 is YFSETQ. This CDR3 has 14 residues. As DNA, the CDR3 is TGCGCCAGCAGCCGGGACACAAACACCGGGGAGCTGTTTTTT. This encodes CASSRDTNTGELFF.

This chain connects TRBV2 to TRBJ1-2; 7 nucleotides align to TRBD1. CDR3 length: 15 amino acids. Losses at the gene ends were 5 bases for V and 2 bases for J; bases not matched to a gene: 8. In germline, CDR1 is SNHLY, CDR2 FYNNEI. Here the CDR3 reads CASSSATGANYGYTF. The CDR3 DNA reads as TGTGCCAGCAGTTCGGCTACAGGGGCCAACTATGGCTACACCTTC.

The gene calls are TRBV7-2 and TRBJ1-5; 8 bases match TRBD1. Looked up from germline, CDR1 is SGHTA and CDR2 is FQGNSA. The CDR3 has 16 amino acids. J was trimmed by 7 bases and V by 5 bases; bases with no gene match: 13. CDR3 DNA sequence: TGTGCCAGCAGCCAACAGACCGGGACAGGAGGACAGCCCCAGCATTTT. This sequence encodes CASSQQTGTGGQPQHF.

The chain carries TRBV21-1 and TRBJ2-1; TRBD2 is the table's D call and was not checked against the DNA. TRBV21-1 is a pseudogene. The CDR3 length is 15 residues. The CDR3 DNA is TGTGCCAGCAGCGCCCAGCCCGGAGGAGAGAATGAGCAGTTCTTC. This translates into CASSAQPGGENEQFF.

The gene calls are TRBV5-1 and TRBJ2-2; 7 positions match TRBD1. The CDR3 runs to 15 residues. The J segment lost 3 bases and the V segment lost 2 bases, leaving 4 bases of the junction unmatched. Germline CDR1 reads SGHRS; CDR2 reads YFSETQ. The CDR3 DNA reads TGCGCCAGCAGCTTTACGACAGGGTACACCGGGGAGCTGTTTTTT. Translating it yields CASSFTTGYTGELFF.

This rearrangement joins TRBV7-9 to TRBJ1-2; possible D gene TRBD1, 6 bases. Trimming stripped 5 bases from V and 2 bases from J, with 9 bases between. The CDR3 is 13 amino acids. Germline V gene sequence: CDR1 SEHNR, CDR2 FQNEAQ (reference sequence). CDR3 DNA sequence: TGTGCCAGCAGCAGGACAGAGAACTATGGCTACACCTTC. This gives the protein CASSRTENYGYTF. Together with reference TRBV7-9 and TRBJ1-2, the CDR3 gives the full variable domain: DTGVSQNPRHKITKRGQNVTFRCDPISEHNRLYWYRQTLGQGPEFLTYFQNEAQLEKSRLLSDRFSAERPKGSFSTLEIQRTEQGDSAMYLCASSRTENYGYTFGSGTRLTVV.

The genes are TRBV4-2 and TRBJ1-1; D may be TRBD1 (5 bases). CDR3 size: 16 residues. V was cut by 1 base and J by 4 bases, with 16 bases left in between. Looked up from germline, CDR1 is LGHNA and CDR2 is YNFKEQ. The CDR3 region has the DNA TGTGCCAGCAGCCAAGTCCAACGGTCGGGGGGCACTGAAGCTTTCTTT. Protein sequence: CASSQVQRSGGTEAFF.

The rearrangement links TRBV7-2 to TRBJ1-6; D not resolved. CDR1 is SGHTA, CDR2 FQGNSA, per germline. The CDR3 has 15 residues. The V end was cut by 3 bases, the J end by 8 bases, with 14 bases between. The CDR3 sequence is CASSFTGFPDSPLHF. CDR3 DNA sequence: TGTGCCAGCAGCTTTACCGGGTTTCCTGATTCACCCCTCCACTTT.

The chain is built from TRBV5-1 and TRBJ1-5; unclear D gene. This CDR3 is 14 amino acids long. Germline V gene lookup returns CDR1 SGHRS and CDR2 YFSETQ. Trimming stripped 0 bases from V and 5 bases from J, with 9 bases between. The CDR3 reads CASSLGSADQPQHF. The CDR3 DNA reads as TGCGCCAGCAGCTTGGGTTCCGCGGATCAGCCCCAGCATTTT.

The chain employs TRBV11-3 and TRBJ2-1; the D gene is possibly TRBD2 (6 bases). Germline values: CDR1 SGHNT, CDR2 YENEEA. The ends were cut back, 4 bases at V and 12 bases at J, with 16 bases in the middle. CDR3 length: 13 amino acids. The CDR3 DNA follows: TGTGCCAGCAGCTCGCTCGGGGTTAGCGGGCAGTTCTTC. Translation gives CASSSLGVSGQFF.

Written as DNA, the CDR3 is TGTGCCAGCAGCTCGCACAGGGAGCACTACGAGCAGTACTTC. This translates into CASSSHREHYEQYF. The chain uses TRBV7-9 and TRBJ2-7; D might be TRBD1 (6 bases). Germline V CDR1 and CDR2: SEHNR, FQNEAQ (reference sequence). V lost 4 bases, J lost 3 bases, and 13 bases lay in between. The CDR3 has 14 residues.

This clone was observed a single time. The chain has TRBV5-1 and TRBJ1-5, with D hard to call. The germline gives CDR1 SGHRS, CDR2 YFSETQ. The CDR3 runs to 13 residues. With 0 bases removed from V and 4 bases from J, the gap between germline ends came to 5 bases. CDR3 in amino acids: CASSLAPNQPQHF. CDR3 DNA: TGCGCCAGCAGCTTGGCCCCGAATCAGCCCCAGCATTTT.